The 28 T cell receptor beta chains reported below all come from one sample, sequenced in a study of blood T cell repertoires in COVID-19. TCRdb's copy holds only in-frame clones and misses some; the assay was immunoSEQ multiplex PCR. The sample contains roughly 390,000 clones, about 85% of which appear only once. Sequenced input: peripheral blood. The receptors shown here come from a woman under 30 with acute or convalescent COVID-19.

The rearrangement joins TRBV5-1 to TRBJ2-2, with D tentatively TRBD2 (6 bases). The CDR3 runs 16 residues. Germline values: CDR1 SGHRS, CDR2 YFSETQ. The V and J ends lost 0 bases and 0 bases respectively, with 9 bases between them. CDR3 in amino acids: CASSLVLAANTGELFF. CDR3 sequence (DNA): TGCGCCAGCAGCTTGGTTTTAGCGGCGAACACCGGGGAGCTGTTTTTT. Based on the CDR3 plus reference TRBV5-1 and TRBJ2-2, the full variable domain is KAGVTQTPRYLIKTRGQQVTLSCSPISGHRSVSWYQQTPGQGLQFLFEYFSETQRNKGNFPGRFSGRQFSNSRSEMNVSTLELGDSALYLCASSLVLAANTGELFFGEGSRLTVL.

The chain joins TRBV7-3 to TRBJ2-1; 14 bases line up with TRBD2. The CDR3 loop spans 16 amino acids. Trimming took 5 bases from V and 10 from J; bases not matched to a gene: 10. Germline values: CDR1 SGHTA, CDR2 FQGTGA. In nucleotides, the CDR3 is TGTGCCAGCAGCATGGGACTAGCGGGAGCGAATCGCGAGCAGTTCTTC. Translated: CASSMGLAGANREQFF.

V gene TRBV19 combines with J gene TRBJ2-2; 8 nucleotides line up with TRBD2. The length of the CDR3 is 15 residues. Germline V CDR1 and CDR2: LNHDA, SQIVND (reference sequence). J lost 5 bases, V lost 5 bases, and 7 bases had no gene match. CDR3 in amino acids: CASSRASGLTGELFF. As DNA, the CDR3 is TGTGCCAGTAGTCGGGCTAGCGGGCTGACCGGGGAGCTGTTTTTT.

The rearrangement uses TRBV19 and TRBJ1-1; D is possibly TRBD1 (5 bases). V lost 5 bases, J lost 5 bases, and 21 bases lay in between. From germline, CDR1 is LNHDA and CDR2 SQIVND (reference sequence). This CDR3 has 16 residues. The CDR3: CASSVSPSAGPTEAFF. The CDR3 DNA is TGTGCCAGTAGTGTGTCCCCGTCCGCGGGACCAACTGAAGCTTTCTTT.

This clone is a singleton in its sample. The rearrangement links TRBV20-1 to TRBJ2-3; no definite D call. V shed 4 bases and J shed 6 bases, with 8 bases lying between them. Germline-derived CDR1 and CDR2 are DFQATT and SNEGSKA (reference sequence). The CDR3 length is 11 residues. CDR3 sequence reads: CSAILMDTQYF. CDR3 in DNA: TGCAGTGCTATTCTTATGGATACGCAGTATTTT.

V and J are TRBV27 and TRBJ1-2, with D unresolved. The V end lost 4 bases, the J end lost 2 bases, and 8 bases lay between the germline ends. CDR3 length: 13 residues. Germline CDR1 is MNHEY and CDR2 is SMNVEV (reference sequence). Written as DNA, the CDR3 is TGTGCCAGCAGTTATACGGGGAACTATGGCTACACCTTC. Its protein product is CASSYTGNYGYTF.

The V and J genes are TRBV4-1 and TRBJ1-2, with D maybe TRBD1 (6 bases). The CDR3 contains 17 residues. Germline V gene sequence: CDR1 MGHRA, CDR2 YSYEKL. V dropped 1 base and J dropped 5 bases, with 20 bases sitting between them. CDR3 nucleotide sequence: TGCGCCAGCAGCCAAGGATGGGGACACACAGGAATTTATGGCTACACCTTC. It specifies CASSQGWGHTGIYGYTF.

This clone was detected once. This sequence joins TRBV7-9 and TRBJ2-1; a possible D gene is TRBD2 (5 bases). The V gene's germline CDR1 is SEHNR and CDR2 FQNEAQ (reference sequence). The V end was cut by 5 bases, the J end by 4 bases, with 12 bases between. The CDR3 has 14 residues. CDR3 loop: CASSPWTEYNEQFF. In nucleotides, the CDR3 is TGTGCCAGCAGCCCCTGGACTGAGTACAATGAGCAGTTCTTC.

This clone was counted many times. The V call is TRBV5-5, the J call TRBJ2-3; D unclear. V lost 4 bases to trimming and J lost 2 bases, with 11 bases between them. In germline, CDR1 is SGHKS, CDR2 YYEKEE (reference sequence). There are 14 residues in the CDR3. CDR3 in DNA: TGTGCCAGCAGCCCCCGGGTGTTCACAGATACGCAGTATTTT. It codes for CASSPRVFTDTQYF.

This clone showed up just a few times. The V gene is TRBV5-5, the J gene TRBJ2-7; 9 bases fit TRBD1. Germline-derived CDR1 and CDR2 are SGHKS and YYEKEE (reference sequence). V was pared by 7 bases and J by 6 bases, with 8 bases of the junction left unmatched. The CDR3 is 13 amino acids. The CDR3 sequence is CASARDREGEQYF. The CDR3 nucleotides are TGTGCCAGCGCCCGGGACAGGGAGGGCGAGCAGTACTTC.

The chain has TRBV7-2 and TRBJ1-1; 8 bases are a match to TRBD1. J was trimmed by 4 bases and V by 0 bases; bases with no gene match: 4. This CDR3 region has 15 residues. Per the germline V gene, CDR1 is SGHTA and CDR2 is FQGNSA. The CDR3 spells CASSLAQGASTEAFF. The CDR3 DNA follows: TGTGCCAGCAGCTTAGCGCAGGGGGCTTCCACTGAAGCTTTCTTT.

V and J are TRBV2 and TRBJ2-7; D remains ambiguous. Germline-derived CDR1 and CDR2 are SNHLY and FYNNEI. This CDR3 has 13 residues. Trimming removed 4 bases at V and 5 bases at J, with 12 bases between. The chain's CDR3 is CASSGGYRNEQYF. CDR3 DNA: TGTGCCAGCAGTGGCGGCTACCGAAACGAGCAGTACTTC.

This clone came up once. This rearrangement joins TRBV28 to TRBJ2-5; 9 bases are a match to TRBD1. V lost 10 bases, J lost 5 bases, and 14 bases stayed unmatched. The CDR3 loop spans 15 amino acids. Germline values: CDR1 MDHEN, CDR2 SYDVKM. In nucleotides, the CDR3 is TGTGCCACATTCACAGGGGGCTCACGTGGCGAGACCCAGTACTTC. As protein: CATFTGGSRGETQYF.

The V call is TRBV12-5, the J call TRBJ2-1; possible D gene TRBD2, 5 bases. The CDR3 is made up of 14 amino acids. V was trimmed by 7 bases and J by 4 bases, leaving 14 bases between them. Germline CDR1 and CDR2: LGHNT and FRNRAP. The CDR3 nucleotides are TGTGCTAGTGAAAAGACGGGAACGTACAATGAGCAGTTCTTC. Protein sequence: CASEKTGTYNEQFF.

This clone was seen only once. CDR3 nucleotides: TGTGCCAGCAGGATACTAGACAGGGCCCAAGAGACCCAGTACTTC. Residues: CASRILDRAQETQYF. The rearrangement joins TRBV2 to TRBJ2-5; 7 bases match TRBD1. The germline CDR1 and CDR2 sequences are SNHLY and FYNNEI. The CDR3 has 15 residues. V shed 6 bases and J 1 base; nucleotides not matched to a gene: 8.

The chain combines TRBV14 with TRBJ2-7; TRBD2 matches 8 bases. V was pared by 5 bases and J by 6 bases, with 9 bases of the junction left unmatched. This CDR3 has 14 amino acids. Germline lookup yields CDR1 SGHDN and CDR2 FVKESK. CDR3 DNA: TGTGCCAGCAGCGAGGGGGGAGCGGGAGCCGAGCAGTACTTC. This sequence encodes CASSEGGAGAEQYF. The full variable domain, rest sourced from reference TRBV14 and TRBJ2-7, is EAGVTQFPSHSVIEKGQTVTLRCDPISGHDNLYWYRRVMGKEIKFLLHFVKESKQDESGMPNNRFLAERTGGTYSTLKVQPAELEDSGVYFCASSEGGAGAEQYFGPGTRLTVT.

This clone showed up just a few times. This chain links TRBV5-1 with TRBJ1-1; the D is unclear. Between the trimmed V and J ends, which lost 4 bases and 7 bases, there was a span of 14 bases. The length of the CDR3 is 13 residues. Germline CDR1 and CDR2: SGHRS and YFSETQ. The CDR3 is CASSPGGSVEAFF. The CDR3 bases are TGCGCCAGCAGCCCCGGAGGGTCGGTTGAAGCTTTCTTT.

Concerning this clone: The sample carries other DNA sequences with the same CDR3. The chain combines TRBV7-2 with TRBJ1-5; D is undetermined. The germline V gene has CDR1 SGHTA and CDR2 FQGNSA. The CDR3 extends over 13 amino acids. Trimming took 0 bases from V and 5 from J, leaving 5 bases between them. Written as DNA, the CDR3 is TGTGCCAGCAGCTTAGCGCGCGATCAGCCCCAGCATTTT. As protein: CASSLARDQPQHF. Variable domain in full (rest from reference TRBV7-2 and TRBJ1-5): GAGVSQSPSNKVTEKGKDVELRCDPISGHTALYWYRQSLGQGLEFLIYFQGNSAPDKSGLPSDRFSAERTGGSVSTLTIQRTQQEDSAVYLCASSLARDQPQHFGDGTRLSIL.

The sample holds one count of this clone. The chain is built from TRBV3-1 (or the pseudogene TRBV3-2) and TRBJ2-2, with a weak D call TRBD1 (7 bases). The CDR3 consists of 18 residues. Germline lookup yields CDR1 LGHDT and CDR2 YNNKEL (reference sequence). V lost 4 bases to trimming and J lost 1 base, with 19 bases between them. The CDR3 is CASSLLGQGGMNTGELFF. The CDR3 DNA sequence: TGTGCCAGCAGCCTACTCGGGCAGGGGGGCATGAACACCGGGGAGCTGTTTTTT.

This clone was counted only a few times. This chain uses TRBV7-9 with TRBJ1-2; TRBD1 is a possible D gene (6 bases). The CDR3 sequence is 14 residues long. Germline V CDR1 and CDR2: SEHNR, FQNEAQ (reference sequence). With 5 bases removed from V and 2 bases from J, the gap between germline ends came to 12 bases. CDR3 nucleotides: TGTGCCAGCAGCCCTCCGGACAGAAACTATGGCTACACCTTC. It yields the protein CASSPPDRNYGYTF.

This rearrangement joins TRBV28 to TRBJ1-5; D perhaps matches TRBD1 (5 bases). From germline, CDR1 is MDHEN and CDR2 SYDVKM. Trimming took 6 bases from V and 3 from J, leaving 15 bases between them. This CDR3 is built from 15 residues. CDR3 DNA sequence: TGTGCCAGCAGAAAACCAGGGTGGAACAATCAGCCCCAGCATTTT. Encoded protein: CASRKPGWNNQPQHF.

The chain recombines TRBV27 with TRBJ1-1, with D possibly TRBD1 on 5 matching bases. The CDR3 has 12 amino acids. Germline CDR1 MNHEY, CDR2 SMNVEV (reference sequence). V lost 10 bases and J 9 bases, leaving 18 bases between the germline ends. The CDR3 loop reads CATIDDRFKAFF. In DNA form, the CDR3 reads TGTGCCACCATAGATGACAGATTTAAAGCTTTCTTT.

The chain joins TRBV27 to TRBJ2-2; the match to TRBD2 covers 13 bases. From germline, CDR1 is MNHEY and CDR2 SMNVEV (reference sequence). Trimming took 6 bases from V and 0 from J; bases not matched to a gene: 7. CDR3 length: 18 amino acids. CDR3 residues: CASRPGLAGNTNTGELFF. CDR3 in DNA: TGTGCCAGCAGGCCGGGACTAGCGGGGAATACGAACACCGGGGAGCTGTTTTTT.

This clone has a single count. The chain links TRBV23-1 to TRBJ2-5; 10 bases are shared with TRBD1. TRBV23-1 is treated as an ORF (open reading frame) with a function not yet certain. V lost 8 bases, J lost 3 bases, and 6 bases stayed unmatched. This CDR3 has 14 amino acids. The CDR3 nucleotides are TGCGCCAGCCGACCGACAGGGGGCGAAGAGACCCAGTACTTC. This translates into CASRPTGGEETQYF.

V and J are TRBV9 and TRBJ1-4, with D perhaps TRBD1 (6 bases). Germline V lookup: CDR1 SGDLS, CDR2 YYNGEE. CDR3 size: 15 residues. Trimming stripped 10 bases from V and 8 bases from J, with 24 bases between. In nucleotides, the CDR3 is TGTGCCTCCAGCGGTGAGGGGGTAGGATTGGAAAAACTGTTTTTT. This sequence encodes CASSGEGVGLEKLFF. Variable domain in full (rest from reference TRBV9 and TRBJ1-4): DSGVTQTPKHLITATGQRVTLRCSPRSGDLSVYWYQQSLDQGLQFLIQYYNGEERAKGNILERFSAQQFPDLHSELNLSSLELGDSALYFCASSGEGVGLEKLFFGSGTQLSVL.

The chain couples TRBV29-1 to TRBJ1-3; 8 nucleotides match TRBD1. CDR1 is SQVTM and CDR2 is ANQGSEA in the germline V gene. The CDR3 totals 13 residues. V dropped 6 bases and J dropped 8; count of bases not matched to a gene: 9. In DNA, the CDR3 is TGCAGCGTGTGGACAGGGACAGTGGACACCATATATTTT. The encoded protein is CSVWTGTVDTIYF.

The chain uses TRBV19 and TRBJ1-2; the match to TRBD1 covers 7 bases. CDR3 length: 14 amino acids. CDR1 LNHDA and CDR2 SQIVND come from the germline V gene (reference sequence). Trimming at V came to 1 base and at J to 4 bases, leaving 3 bases not matched to a gene. For the CDR3, the DNA is TGTGCCAGTAGTATAGGGGACAGCATCTATGGCTACACCTTC. The encoded protein is CASSIGDSIYGYTF.

The J gene is TRBJ2-7, the V gene TRBV11-3, with 9 bases fitting TRBD1. The CDR3 spans 16 residues. The ends lost 0 bases at V and 6 bases at J; junction bases unmatched: 9. CDR1 is SGHNT and CDR2 is YENEEA in the germline V gene. The CDR3 DNA is TGTGCCAGCAGCTTAGATCGTGTGACAGGGGGTCCCGAGCAGTACTTC. Protein product: CASSLDRVTGGPEQYF. Filled out from reference TRBV11-3 and TRBJ2-7, the complete variable domain reads EAGVVQSPRYKIIEKKQPVAFWCNPISGHNTLYWYLQNLGQGPELLIRYENEEAVDDSQLPKDRFSAERLKGVDSTLKIQPAELGDSAVYLCASSLDRVTGGPEQYFGPGTRLTVT.